This passage covers 8 T cell receptor beta chains from one sample sequenced in a study of shared clonotypes between healthy human individuals. Assay used: immunoSEQ multiplex PCR; TCRdb lists only in-frame clones, some missing. The sample has under 600,000 clones, around 76% seen once. Sequencing was carried out using PBMCs. The receptors here all came from a woman aged 40 to 50 in good health. Some clones in this sample may be carry-over from other donors' samples.

This chain links TRBV5-1 with TRBJ2-2; either TRBD1 or TRBD2 may supply D (6 bases each). V lost 4 bases and J lost 3, with 13 bases in between. Germline V gene lookup returns CDR1 SGHRS and CDR2 YFSETQ. This CDR3 region has 15 residues. CDR3 sequence: CASSPRGADTGELFF. The CDR3 DNA follows: TGCGCCAGCAGCCCTAGGGGGGCAGACACCGGGGAGCTGTTTTTT.

V is TRBV2 and J is TRBJ2-4, with TRBD2 identical over 8 bases. The CDR3 is 14 residues long. V shed 5 bases, J shed 7 bases, and the junction held 7 bases outside the gene matches. In germline, CDR1 is SNHLY, CDR2 FYNNEI. CDR3 amino acids: CASSPSGSGNIQYF. In DNA, the CDR3 is TGTGCCAGCAGTCCCAGCGGGAGTGGGAACATTCAGTACTTC.

The chain recombines TRBV9 with TRBJ1-5; D remains unclear. Germline-derived CDR1 and CDR2 are SGDLS and YYNGEE. Trimming removed 10 bases from V and 14 bases from J, with 16 bases in between. This CDR3 contains 10 residues. The CDR3 reads CAFEEVSEHF. The CDR3 bases are TGTGCCTTCGAGGAGGTCTCGGAGCATTTT. The variable domain in full, completed from reference TRBV9 and TRBJ1-5, reads DSGVTQTPKHLITATGQRVTLRCSPRSGDLSVYWYQQSLDQGLQFLIQYYNGEERAKGNILERFSAQQFPDLHSELNLSSLELGDSALYFCAFEEVSEHFGDGTRLSIL.

The V and J genes are TRBV6-1 and TRBJ2-1, with a tentative D call TRBD2 (5 bases). The V gene lost 3 bases and the J gene lost 9 bases, with 12 bases spanning the gap. CDR3 length: 13 residues. Germline V gene data show CDR1 as MNHNS and CDR2 as SASEGT. CDR3 coding DNA: TGTGCCAGCAGTGACCAACCCGCGGGTGAGCAGTTCTTC. Residues: CASSDQPAGEQFF.

The genes are TRBV6-4 and TRBJ2-7, with 10 bases that match TRBD2. The CDR3 is 16 amino acids. V lost 5 bases, J lost 0 bases, and 7 bases stayed unmatched. Germline V gene data show CDR1 as MRHNA and CDR2 as SNTAGT. CDR3 residues: CASSYTASGSSYEQYF. The CDR3 DNA sequence: TGTGCCAGCAGTTACACGGCTAGCGGGAGCTCCTACGAGCAGTACTTC.

The chain couples TRBV12-5 to TRBJ2-3; TRBD2 is a possible D gene (6 bases). Trimming pared 6 bases from V and 7 bases from J, leaving 20 bases between. Germline V gene data show CDR1 as LGHNT and CDR2 as FRNRAP. The CDR3 covers 15 residues. CDR3 nucleotide sequence: TGTGCTAGTGGAACCACGGGACTGCCCGAGAATACGCAGTATTTT. Protein product: CASGTTGLPENTQYF.

The rearrangement uses TRBV5-4 and TRBJ2-3; maybe TRBD1 (7 bases). Per the germline V gene, CDR1 is SGHNT and CDR2 is YYREEE (reference sequence). The CDR3 extends over 16 amino acids. Trimming removed 3 bases from V and 3 bases from J, with 17 bases in between. CDR3 sequence: CASSSLQTGRTDTQYF. The CDR3 nucleotides are TGTGCCAGCAGCTCACTTCAGACAGGGAGGACAGATACGCAGTATTTT.

This clone was counted between two and nine times. The chain combines TRBV18 with TRBJ1-1; D is uncertain. V lost 3 bases to trimming and J lost 1 base, with 15 bases between them. Germline CDR1 and CDR2: KGHSH and LQKENI. The CDR3 sequence is 16 residues long. CDR3 nucleotide sequence: TGTGCCAGCTCACCGGAGGCGTTGGGGTGGAACACTGAAGCTTTCTTT. Protein product: CASSPEALGWNTEAFF.